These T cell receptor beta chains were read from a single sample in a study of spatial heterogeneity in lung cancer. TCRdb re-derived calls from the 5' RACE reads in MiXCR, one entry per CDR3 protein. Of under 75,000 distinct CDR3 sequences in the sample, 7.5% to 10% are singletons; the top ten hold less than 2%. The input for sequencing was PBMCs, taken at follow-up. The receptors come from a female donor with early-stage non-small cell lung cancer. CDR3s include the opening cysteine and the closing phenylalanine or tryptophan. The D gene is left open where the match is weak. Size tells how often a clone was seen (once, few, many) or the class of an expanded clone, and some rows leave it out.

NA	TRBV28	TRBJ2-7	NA	TGTGCCACGGATGCCTCCTACGAGCAGTACTTC	CATDASYEQYF
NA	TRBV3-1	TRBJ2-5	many	TGTGCCAGCAGCCAAGAGGACAGCCAAGAGACCCAGTACTTC	CASSQEDSQETQYF
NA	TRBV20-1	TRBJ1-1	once	TGCAGTGCTAGAGATCCGGGAGGGACTTCAGAAGCTTTCTTT	CSARDPGGTSEAFF
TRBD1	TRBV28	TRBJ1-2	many	TGTGCCAGCAGTACAGGGGGCGGCTATGGCTACACCTTC	CASSTGGGYGYTF
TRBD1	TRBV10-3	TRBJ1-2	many	TGTGCCATCAGACAGGGGGCGAATGGCTACACCTTC	CAIRQGANGYTF
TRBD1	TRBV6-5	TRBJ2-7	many	TGTGCCAGCTCGGGACAGGGCCGAGAGCAGTACTTC	CASSGQGREQYF
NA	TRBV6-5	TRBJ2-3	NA	TGTGCCAGCAGCCCCGGGGCTGCTATAGATACGCAGTATTTT	CASSPGAAIDTQYF
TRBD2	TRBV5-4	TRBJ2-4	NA	TGTGCCAGCAGCTTGCAGCGGGGGGGCGACATTCAGTACTTC	CASSLQRGGDIQYF
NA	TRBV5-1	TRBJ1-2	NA	TGCGCCAGCAGCTTGGCCGGGACACCTAACTATGGCTACACCTTC	CASSLAGTPNYGYTF
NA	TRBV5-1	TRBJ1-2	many	TGCGCCAGCAGCACCGACAGGTTTTCTAACTATGGCTACACCTTC	CASSTDRFSNYGYTF
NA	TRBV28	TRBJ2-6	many	TGTGCCACCGTGGACTCTGGGGCCAACGTCCTGACTTTC	CATVDSGANVLTF
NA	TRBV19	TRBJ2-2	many	TGTGCCAGTAGATACGACGCGAACACCGGGGAGCTGTTTTTT	CASRYDANTGELFF
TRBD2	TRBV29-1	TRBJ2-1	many	TGCAGCGTCCATAGGGGCCTAGCGGGATTATATGAGCAGTTCTTC	CSVHRGLAGLYEQFF
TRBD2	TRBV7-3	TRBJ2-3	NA	TGTGCCAGCAGCTTCCTTAGCGGGACCGCAGATACGCAGTATTTT	CASSFLSGTADTQYF
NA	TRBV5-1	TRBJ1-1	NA	TGCGCCAGCAGCTTGGGGGTGGATCGGGTTAGCACTGAAGCTTTCTTT	CASSLGVDRVSTEAFF
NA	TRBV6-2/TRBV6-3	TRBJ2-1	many	TGTGCCAGCAGTTACCCGAATGAGCAGTTCTTC	CASSYPNEQFF
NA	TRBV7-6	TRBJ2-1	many	TGTGCCAGCAGCTTAGACGGTAGCAGCAACAATGAGCAGTTCTTC	CASSLDGSSNNEQFF
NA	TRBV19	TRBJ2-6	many	TGTGCCAGTAACCCTGGCAGGTTGTCTGGGGCCAACGTCCTGACTTTC	CASNPGRLSGANVLTF